This T cell receptor (beta chain) was recorded in a study of PD-L1 blockade in urothelial cancer (dated by TCRdb to about 2017). Regarding the complete study: Every patient began therapy around 2014 and was given atezolizumab 1,200 mg intravenously every 3 weeks. About nine tenths of the roughly 29 patients were males with bladder-origin urothelial cancer, and about 60% of the roughly 30 reported a prior smoking history. An ECOG performance status of 0 or 1 was recorded for the patients, and 0 to 3 prior chemotherapy regimens had been received by the patients. Blood samples were analyzed at 3 weeks after treatment start (second dose) and at 6 weeks after treatment start. Blood samples gave a median of about 150,000 T cells and under 85,000 unique TCRs, with a median clonality of 0.080. Somatic, immune and clinical correlates of response to PD-L1 blockade with atezolizumab in urothelial cancer were the focus of an exploratory multi-omic analysis. Pretreatment tumor samples and matched peripheral blood, collected serially before and after atezolizumab treatment, underwent TCR sequencing. Progression-free survival longer than 6 months counted as durable clinical benefit, and TCR features were additionally tested against both progression-free and overall survival. In the same patients who had TCR sequencing, pretreatment tumors also underwent whole exome sequencing and RNA sequencing. Nine or ten patients reached durable clinical benefit, while 15 to 20 patients did not. Pretreatment blood TCR-seq was available for twenty-nine patients, at least one posttreatment blood collection was obtained for some 25 patients, and tumor TCR-seq was available for some 25 patients. The study at large found these results: Among patients with durable benefit, tumor-associated TCR clones showed greater expansion in peripheral blood 3 weeks after treatment started (n ≈ 21, p = 0.022). Small sample size (n ≈ 29) and many exploratory analyses mean the results are intended to be hypothesis-generating. A pretreatment peripheral blood TCR clonality below the median was linked to improved progression-free and overall survival.

Turning to this clone: The specificity of this receptor is unknown. No qualities accompany the bases; no much larger clone lies one base away.

The time point label here, explained by the study, means: pretreatment peripheral blood. A total of around 30 patients with locally advanced or metastatic urothelial carcinoma, treated at Memorial Sloan Kettering on a trial protocol, made up the cohort. Peripheral blood mononuclear cells were collected from each patient pretreatment and during treatment, giving between 1 and 8 total time points per patient. The Qiagen DNeasy Blood extraction kit was used to purify genomic DNA from total PBMCs and from tumor samples. PBMCs were collected pretreatment and during treatment and were isolated and stored as previously described. The CDR1 and CDR2 encoded by the germline V gene are SNHLY and FYNNEI. The trim is 10 bases for V and 6 bases for J, with a gap of 15 bases between the germline ends. CDR3 length: 12 amino acids, cysteine to phenylalanine. Only the CDR3 region is kept as DNA, spanning 36 bases read in frame from base 1.

Each PCR received spiked-in synthetic TCR analog templates so that absolute template abundance could be estimated from read counts. The immunoSEQ assay was used to amplify TCRbeta CDR3 regions from genomic DNA with bias-controlled V and J gene primers. Rearranged TCRbeta segments were sequenced at approximately 20X coverage. The authors' pipeline ran thus. Sequencing errors were corrected by clustering, and CDR3s were annotated against IMGT so that V, D and J genes could be assigned. Downstream analyses used only productive TCRbeta rearrangements, leaving out any out-of-frame or stop-codon sequences. Clonality was calculated as one minus the Shannon entropy normalized by the log of the number of unique productive sequences. Clones differing between time points or between blood and tumor were identified by Fisher's exact test with Benjamini-Hochberg correction at adjusted p below 0.01. Here the immuneACCESS table is served through TCRdb, limited to in-frame sequences with V and J called. Missing clones are a known gap in these copies; in checked studies unresolved V genes cover under half, and the rest lacks a known reason. Clonal size and the V and J genes are those of that table, whereas D and trimming came from the DNA. This sample holds about 63,000 clones; around 81% were observed only once. About 2.9% of the sample belongs to the ten largest clones.

The rearranged chain carries TRBV2 and TRBJ1-2; the D gene is possibly TRBD1, with 5 bases matching. This specimen was PBMCs, taken around atezolizumab (anti-PD-L1) treatment. The receptor comes from a man between 65 and 79 years old with urothelial cancer. The DNA sequence reads TGTGCCAAGACGGCGGGGGTTGATGGCTACACCTTC. Translated, it reads CAKTAGVDGYTF.